The table lists the clone carrying this T cell receptor (beta chain) with a few counts. Antigen unknown. Construction of TCR beta libraries was performed using quantitative 5'-RACE with molecular barcodes. TCRdb independently ran MiXCR on the 5' RACE reads; one entry per CDR3 protein. The sample lists about 130,000 distinct CDR3 sequences; 15% to 20% were seen once. V dropped 6 bases and J dropped 3; count of bases not matched to a gene: 6. The CDR3 covers 14 residues. Germline V lookup: CDR1 MNHEY, CDR2 SMNVEV (reference sequence). The data belong to a study of CD8 T cells in ankylosing spondylitis. Study-wide results and caveats: Some motif variants had been reported before (in reactive arthritis synovial fluid and blood). Disease-linked clones were reportedly significantly enriched in matched ankylosing spondylitis synovial fluid. The study identified a TCR beta motif of several highly homologous variants that appeared characteristic of ankylosing spondylitis blood.

The specimen sequenced was blood, either unsorted or a sorted T cell fraction (not recorded which). The V and J genes are TRBV27 and TRBJ1-2, with TRBD1 identical over 8 bases. This receptor was identified in a male donor with ankylosing spondylitis. CDR3 bases: TGTGCCAGCAGGGGACAGGCAGTAGACTATGGCTACACCTTC. This gives the protein CASRGQAVDYGYTF.